The T cell receptor beta chain described here comes from a study of PD-1 blockade in classical Hodgkin lymphoma. General study points: Before treatment, complete responders showed about the same diversity as newly diagnosed patients. The repertoire differences lack a defined cause, possibly disease activity or prior therapy. Significantly greater TCR diversity emerged by C4D1 in CD4+ cells but not CD8+ cells.

The protocol was immunoSEQ multiplex PCR, while the TCRdb copy is restricted to in-frame clones and leaves out a portion. This sample has roughly 100,000 clones, with about nine tenths found just once. Comment on this clone: The antigen remains unidentified.

Time point specified: cycle 4 day 1 (C4D1), after 5 to 7 weeks of nivolumab. Each and every patient relapsed after autologous stem cell transplantation, and patients got differing brentuximab vedotin exposure. In germline, CDR1 is LGHNA, CDR2 YNFKEQ. V gave up 1 base and J gave up 2 bases; unmatched junction bases: 4. The length of the CDR3 is 15 residues. This rearrangement joins TRBV4-2 to TRBJ2-5; 7 bases line up with TRBD2. This clonotype originated in a human donor with classical Hodgkin lymphoma. The starting material was peripheral blood mononuclear cells (PBMCs), obtained before the fourth cycle of nivolumab. In DNA form, the CDR3 reads TGTGCCAGCAGCCAAGTATCAGCGGGGCAAGAGACCCAGTACTTC. This encodes CASSQVSAGQETQYF.